This TCR beta chain was sequenced during a study of T cells in Graves' hyperthyroidism and ophthalmopathy. Across the study: Once the initial diagnosis was made, peripheral blood was obtained before any treatment.

Study observations and caveats: Most clonotypes expanded in thyroid above 0.001 were likewise present in blood.

TCR beta CDR3 regions were amplified from RNA. RT-PCR in the first round (using the HTBI primer set) targeted the TCR CDR3. One entry per CDR3 protein, called by TCRdb with MiXCR from the multiplex PCR reads. This sample has under 400,000 distinct CDR3 sequences; 15% to 17% occur once, and the top ten carry 28%. Source material for PBMCs was about 10 ml fresh peripheral blood. This clonotype showed up just a few times. Its antigen remains unidentified. One end of the junction does not line up with germline, which may come from a read error. The CDR3 consists of 15 residues. The TCR was taken from a woman in her late teens or twenties with Graves' hyperthyroidism that later progressed to Graves' ophthalmopathy. The sample was blood. The rearrangement joins TRBV12-3 or TRBV12-4 to TRBJ2-1; no clear D. This CDR3 reads CASSFKAQSINERFF. The CDR3 DNA is TGTGCCAGCAGTTTCAAGGCACAATCAATCAATGAGCGGTTCTTC.